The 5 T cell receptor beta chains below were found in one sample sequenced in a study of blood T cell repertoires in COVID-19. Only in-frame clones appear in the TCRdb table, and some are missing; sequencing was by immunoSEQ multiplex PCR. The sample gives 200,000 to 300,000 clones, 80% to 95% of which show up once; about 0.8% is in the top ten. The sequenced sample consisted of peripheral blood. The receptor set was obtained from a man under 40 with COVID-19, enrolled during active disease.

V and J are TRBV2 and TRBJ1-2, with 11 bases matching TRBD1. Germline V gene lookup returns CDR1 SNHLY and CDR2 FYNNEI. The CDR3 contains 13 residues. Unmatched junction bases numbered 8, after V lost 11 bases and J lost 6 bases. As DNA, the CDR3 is TGTGCCCAAAGGACAGGGGGCGCGGATGGCTACACCTTC. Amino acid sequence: CAQRTGGADGYTF.

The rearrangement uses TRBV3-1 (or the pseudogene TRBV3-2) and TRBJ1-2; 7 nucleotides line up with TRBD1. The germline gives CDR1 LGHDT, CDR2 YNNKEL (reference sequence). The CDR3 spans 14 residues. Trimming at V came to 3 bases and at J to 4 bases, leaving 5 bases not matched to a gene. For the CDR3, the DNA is TGTGCCAGCAGCCAGACAGGGACAGCCTATGGCTACACCTTC. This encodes CASSQTGTAYGYTF.

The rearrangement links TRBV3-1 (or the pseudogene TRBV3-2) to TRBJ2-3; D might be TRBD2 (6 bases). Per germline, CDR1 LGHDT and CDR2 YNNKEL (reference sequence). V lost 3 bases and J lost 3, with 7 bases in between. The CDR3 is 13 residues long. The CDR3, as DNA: TGTGCCAGCAGCCAGGGGGGTACAGATACGCAGTATTTT. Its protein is CASSQGGTDTQYF.

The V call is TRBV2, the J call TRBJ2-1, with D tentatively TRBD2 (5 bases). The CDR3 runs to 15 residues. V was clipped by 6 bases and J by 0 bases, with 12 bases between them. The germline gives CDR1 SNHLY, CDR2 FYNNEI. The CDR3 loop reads CASREVGPSYNEQFF. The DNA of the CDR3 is TGTGCCAGCAGGGAGGTAGGCCCCTCCTACAATGAGCAGTTCTTC.

CDR3 sequence: CASRGQLTGELFF. CDR3 in DNA: TGTGCCAGCAGAGGACAGTTAACCGGGGAGCTGTTTTTT. The V gene is TRBV2, the J gene TRBJ2-2; D possibly corresponds to TRBD1 (6 bases). Germline V CDR1 and CDR2: SNHLY, FYNNEI. The CDR3 totals 13 residues. V lost 6 bases and J 5 bases, leaving 10 bases between the germline ends. Based on the CDR3 plus reference TRBV2 and TRBJ2-2, the full variable domain is EPEVTQTPSHQVTQMGQEVILRCVPISNHLYFYWYRQILGQKVEFLVSFYNNEISEKSEIFDDQFSVERPDGSNFTLKIRSTKLEDSAMYFCASRGQLTGELFFGEGSRLTVL.